Shown below are 5 T cell receptor beta chains from a single sample sequenced in a study of cytomegalovirus exposure and HLA in healthy donors (TCRdb year 2017). Library preparation employed the immunoSEQ multiplex PCR assay. The multiplex PCR relied on a mix of 60 forward primers for TCR Vbeta segments and 13 reverse primers for TCR Jbeta segments. Here the immuneACCESS table is served through TCRdb, limited to in-frame sequences with V and J called. Missing clones are a known gap in these copies; in checked studies unresolved V genes cover under half, and the rest lacks a known reason. For this sample there are 150,000 or so clones; approximately 80% appear just once. Around 6% of the sample belongs to the ten largest clones. The material sequenced was PBMCs. Receptors were obtained from a middle-aged woman in good health and CMV-seropositive.

The chain uses TRBV7-8 and TRBJ2-5, with TRBD1 matching 9 bases. CDR3 length: 15 amino acids. Per germline, CDR1 SGHVS and CDR2 FQNEAQ. The J segment lost 5 bases and the V segment lost 5 bases, leaving 9 bases of the junction unmatched. The CDR3 region has the DNA TGTGCCAGCAGCGCGGGGACAGGGAGTGCCGAGACCCAGTACTTC. Its protein is CASSAGTGSAETQYF.

The chain links TRBV4-2 to TRBJ2-2; 8 nucleotides align to TRBD2. Trimming removed 4 bases from V and 2 bases from J; junction bases left unmatched: 3. This CDR3 region has 15 residues. Germline CDR1 LGHNA, CDR2 YNFKEQ. CDR3 region: CASSPGLDNTGELFF. For the CDR3, the DNA is TGTGCCAGCAGCCCGGGACTAGATAACACCGGGGAGCTGTTTTTT.

The chain is built from TRBV7-8 and TRBJ2-1; TRBD2 aligns across 10 bases. After removal of 6 bases from V and 6 bases from J, the junction contained 8 bases not matched to a gene. Germline V gives CDR1 SGHVS, CDR2 FQNEAQ. The CDR3 totals 15 residues. The CDR3 protein is CASSPSGSLSNEQFF. The CDR3 bases are TGTGCCAGCAGTCCTAGCGGGAGCTTAAGCAATGAGCAGTTCTTC.

The genes are TRBV19 and TRBJ2-7; maybe TRBD2 (5 bases). The CDR3 runs 14 residues. Trimming removed 1 base at V and 2 bases at J, with 9 bases between. Germline V gene sequence: CDR1 LNHDA, CDR2 SQIVND (reference sequence). The CDR3 loop reads CASSIGLATYEQYF. The CDR3 nucleotides are TGTGCCAGTAGTATAGGGCTAGCCACCTACGAGCAGTACTTC.

This clone occurred once. Other DNA sequences of this sample code for an identical CDR3. The CDR3 bases are TGCGCCAGCAGCTTGGCGGCAAGCGGGGGCCCCTACAATGAGCAGTTCTTC. As protein: CASSLAASGGPYNEQFF. The chain carries TRBV5-1 and TRBJ2-1; 8 nucleotides line up with TRBD2. The CDR3 spans 17 residues. Trimming removed 0 bases from V and 2 bases from J; junction bases left unmatched: 7. The V gene's germline CDR1 is SGHRS and CDR2 YFSETQ.